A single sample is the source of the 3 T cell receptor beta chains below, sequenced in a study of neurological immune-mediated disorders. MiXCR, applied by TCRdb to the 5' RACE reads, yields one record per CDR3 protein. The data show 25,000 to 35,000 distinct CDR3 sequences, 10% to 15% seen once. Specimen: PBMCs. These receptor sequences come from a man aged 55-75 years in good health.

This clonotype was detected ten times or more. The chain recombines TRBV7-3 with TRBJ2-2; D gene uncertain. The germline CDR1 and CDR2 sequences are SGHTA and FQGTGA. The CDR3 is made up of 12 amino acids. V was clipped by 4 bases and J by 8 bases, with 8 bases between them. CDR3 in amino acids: CASSYHLGELFF. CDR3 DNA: TGTGCCAGCAGCTACCATTTAGGGGAGCTGTTTTTT.

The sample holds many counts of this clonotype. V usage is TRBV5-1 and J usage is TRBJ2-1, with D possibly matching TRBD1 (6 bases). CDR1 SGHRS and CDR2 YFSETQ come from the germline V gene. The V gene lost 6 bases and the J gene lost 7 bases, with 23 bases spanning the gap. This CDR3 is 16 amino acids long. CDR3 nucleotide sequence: TGCGCCAGCACCAAGGCGGGCCGGACAGAACTAAATGAGCAGTTCTTC. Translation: CASTKAGRTELNEQFF.

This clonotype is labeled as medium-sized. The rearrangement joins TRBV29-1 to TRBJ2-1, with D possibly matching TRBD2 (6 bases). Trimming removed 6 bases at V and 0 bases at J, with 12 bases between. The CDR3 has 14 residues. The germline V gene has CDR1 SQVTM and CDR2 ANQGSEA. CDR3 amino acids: CSVVAESSYNEQFF. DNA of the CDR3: TGCAGCGTCGTAGCGGAAAGCTCCTACAATGAGCAGTTCTTC.